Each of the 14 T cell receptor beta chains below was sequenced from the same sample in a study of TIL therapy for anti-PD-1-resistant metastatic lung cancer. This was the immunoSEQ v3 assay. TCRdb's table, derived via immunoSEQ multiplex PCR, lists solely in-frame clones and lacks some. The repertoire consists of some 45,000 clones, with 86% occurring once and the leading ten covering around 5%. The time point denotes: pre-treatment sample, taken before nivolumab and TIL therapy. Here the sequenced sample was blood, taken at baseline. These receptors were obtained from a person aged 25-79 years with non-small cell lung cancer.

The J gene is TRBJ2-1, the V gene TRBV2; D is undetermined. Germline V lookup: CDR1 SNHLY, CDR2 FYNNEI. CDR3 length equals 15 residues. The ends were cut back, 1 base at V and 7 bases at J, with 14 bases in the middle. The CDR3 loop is CASSEVAVGSNEQFF. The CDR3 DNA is TGTGCCAGCAGTGAAGTGGCGGTGGGGTCGAATGAGCAGTTCTTC.

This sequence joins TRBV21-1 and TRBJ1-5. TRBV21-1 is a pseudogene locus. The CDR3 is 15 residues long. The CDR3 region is CASMTITGPHQPQHF. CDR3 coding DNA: TGTGCCAGCATGACTATAACGGGGCCTCATCAGCCCCAGCATTTT.

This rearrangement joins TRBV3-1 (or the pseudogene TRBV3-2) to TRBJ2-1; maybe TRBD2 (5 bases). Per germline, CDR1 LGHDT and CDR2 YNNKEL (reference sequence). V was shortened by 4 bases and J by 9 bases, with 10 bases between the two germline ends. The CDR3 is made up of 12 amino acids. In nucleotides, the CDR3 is TGTGCCAGCAGCCGTCTGGGGAGTGAGCAGTTCTTC. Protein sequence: CASSRLGSEQFF.

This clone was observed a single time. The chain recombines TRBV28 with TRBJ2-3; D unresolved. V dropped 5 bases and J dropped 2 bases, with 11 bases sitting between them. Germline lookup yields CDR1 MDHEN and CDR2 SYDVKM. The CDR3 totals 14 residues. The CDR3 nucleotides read TGTGCCAGCAGTACCCATCCCTCCACAGATACGCAGTATTTT. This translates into CASSTHPSTDTQYF.

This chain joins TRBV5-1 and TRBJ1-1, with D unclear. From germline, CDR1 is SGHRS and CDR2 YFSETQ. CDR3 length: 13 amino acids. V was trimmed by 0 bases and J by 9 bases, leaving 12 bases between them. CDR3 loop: CASSLAGERKAFF. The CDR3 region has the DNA TGCGCCAGCAGCTTGGCCGGAGAAAGGAAAGCTTTCTTT. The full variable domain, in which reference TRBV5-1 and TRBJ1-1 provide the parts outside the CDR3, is KAGVTQTPRYLIKTRGQQVTLSCSPISGHRSVSWYQQTPGQGLQFLFEYFSETQRNKGNFPGRFSGRQFSNSRSEMNVSTLELGDSALYLCASSLAGERKAFFGQGTRLTVV.

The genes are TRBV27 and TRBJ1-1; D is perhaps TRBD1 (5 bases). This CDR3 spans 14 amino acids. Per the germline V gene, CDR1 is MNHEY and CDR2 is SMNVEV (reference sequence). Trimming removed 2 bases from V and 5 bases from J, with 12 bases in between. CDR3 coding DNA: TGTGCCAGCAGTTTAGTGGGGGGGAAGACTGAAGCTTTCTTT. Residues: CASSLVGGKTEAFF.

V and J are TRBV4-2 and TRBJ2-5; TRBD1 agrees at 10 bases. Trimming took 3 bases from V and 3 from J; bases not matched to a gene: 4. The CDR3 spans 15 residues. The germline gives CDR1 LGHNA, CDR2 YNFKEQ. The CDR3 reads CASSQTGGGEETQYF. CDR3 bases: TGTGCCAGCAGCCAGACAGGGGGCGGAGAAGAGACCCAGTACTTC.

For the CDR3, the DNA is TGTGCCAGCAGTGATGAGGGAAACACCATATATTTT. Encoded protein: CASSDEGNTIYF. The chain recombines TRBV6-1 with TRBJ1-3; D not certain. This CDR3 is 12 amino acids long. Germline V gene lookup returns CDR1 MNHNS and CDR2 SASEGT. Trimming cost V 3 bases and J 4 bases, with 4 bases left between them.

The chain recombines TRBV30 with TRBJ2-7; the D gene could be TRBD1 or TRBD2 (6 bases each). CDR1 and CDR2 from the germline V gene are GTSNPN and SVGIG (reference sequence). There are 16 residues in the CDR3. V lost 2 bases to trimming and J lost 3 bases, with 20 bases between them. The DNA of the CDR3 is TGTGCCTGGAGTCCCGCGGGTGGAGGGGGATTCTACGAGCAGTACTTC. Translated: CAWSPAGGGGFYEQYF. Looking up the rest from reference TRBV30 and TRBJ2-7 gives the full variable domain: SQTIHQWPATLVQPVGSPLSLECTVEGTSNPNLYWYRQAAGRGLQLLFYSVGIGQISSEVPQNLSASRPQDRQFILSSKKLLLSDSGFYLCAWSPAGGGGFYEQYFGPGTRLTVT.

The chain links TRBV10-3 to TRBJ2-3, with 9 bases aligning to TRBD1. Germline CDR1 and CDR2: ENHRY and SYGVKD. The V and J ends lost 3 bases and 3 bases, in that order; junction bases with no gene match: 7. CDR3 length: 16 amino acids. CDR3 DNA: TGTGCCATCAGTGAAGGCGGGACAGGGCTGACAGATACGCAGTATTTT. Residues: CAISEGGTGLTDTQYF.

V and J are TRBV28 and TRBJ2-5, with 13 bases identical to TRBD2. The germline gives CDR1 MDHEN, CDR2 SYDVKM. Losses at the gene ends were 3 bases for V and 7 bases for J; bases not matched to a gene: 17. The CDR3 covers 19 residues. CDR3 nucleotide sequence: TGTGCCAGCAGTTTCCCATGGACTAGCGGGAGATCTCGAGGGGGGACCCAGTACTTC. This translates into CASSFPWTSGRSRGGTQYF.

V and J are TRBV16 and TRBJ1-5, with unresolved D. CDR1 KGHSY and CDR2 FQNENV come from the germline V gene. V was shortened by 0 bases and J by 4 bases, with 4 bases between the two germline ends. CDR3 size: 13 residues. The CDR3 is CASSQSRNQPQHF. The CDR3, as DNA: TGTGCCAGCAGCCAATCCAGGAATCAGCCCCAGCATTTT.

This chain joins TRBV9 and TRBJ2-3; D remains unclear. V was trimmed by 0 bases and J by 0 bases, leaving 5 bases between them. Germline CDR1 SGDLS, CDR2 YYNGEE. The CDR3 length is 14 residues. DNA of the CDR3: TGTGCCAGCAGCGTAGACGGAAGCACAGATACGCAGTATTTT. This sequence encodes CASSVDGSTDTQYF.

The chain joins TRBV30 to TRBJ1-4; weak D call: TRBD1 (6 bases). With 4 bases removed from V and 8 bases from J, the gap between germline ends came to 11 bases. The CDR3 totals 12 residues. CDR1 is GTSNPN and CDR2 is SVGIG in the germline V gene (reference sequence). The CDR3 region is CAWTRGVEKLFF. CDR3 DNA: TGTGCCTGGACCAGGGGCGTCGAAAAACTGTTTTTT.